A selection of T cell receptor beta chains follows, all from one sample in a study of beta chain features in type 1 diabetes. Data came from immunoSEQ multiplex PCR; TCRdb stores just in-frame clones and leaves some out. The sample records under 450,000 clones, around 13% being singletons. Sequenced input: naive CD4+ T cells from blood. The receptor set was obtained from a young man in good health. CDR3s include the opening cysteine and the closing phenylalanine or tryptophan. A D gene is named only where the DNA matches it firmly. The size of a clone is reported for some rows only, either as once, few or many, or as a class for expanded clones.

>TRBV6-5|-|-|TRBJ1-2
CASSRQPVNYGYTF
TGTGCCAGCAGCCGCCAGCCTGTTAACTATGGCTACACCTTC
>TRBV5-4|few|-|TRBJ2-2
CASSKIDGELFF
TGTGCCAGCAGCAAGATTGATGGGGAGCTGTTTTTT
>TRBV30|few|TRBD1|TRBJ2-2
CAWSVNRGRGTGELFF
TGTGCCTGGAGCGTTAACAGGGGGAGAGGCACCGGGGAGCTGTTTTTT
>TRBV6-5|-|-|TRBJ2-1
CASTWENEQFF
TGTGCCAGCACATGGGAAAATGAGCAGTTCTTC
>TRBV21-1|-|-|TRBJ2-2
CASSKGGGQGNGTGELFF
TGTGCCAGCAGCAAAGGCGGAGGGCAGGGAAACGGCACCGGGGAGCTGTTTTTT
>TRBV11-2|-|-|TRBJ1-6
CASSLEAENSPLHF
TGTGCCAGCAGCTTAGAGGCTGAGAATTCACCCCTCCACTTT
>TRBV7-2|few|TRBD2|TRBJ2-1
CASSLSSGRWREQFF
TGTGCCAGCAGCTTATCTAGCGGGAGATGGCGGGAGCAGTTCTTC
>TRBV5-1|few|-|TRBJ2-1
CASSPDGLGYNEQFF
TGCGCCAGCAGCCCGGATGGGCTAGGCTACAATGAGCAGTTCTTC
>TRBV4-3|few|-|TRBJ1-6
CASSQGEGFYNSPLHF
TGCGCCAGCAGCCAAGGTGAAGGGTTTTATAATTCACCCCTCCACTTT
>TRBV7-9|few|-|TRBJ1-5
CASSWGNSNQPQHF
TGTGCCAGCAGCTGGGGGAATAGCAATCAGCCCCAGCATTTT
>TRBV5-1|-|-|TRBJ1-2
CASSLVLAANDGYTF
TGCGCCAGCAGCTTGGTATTGGCAGCGAATGATGGCTACACCTTC
>TRBV30|-|-|TRBJ1-1
CAGKGSGAFF
TGTGCCGGGAAGGGCTCCGGAGCTTTCTTT
>TRBV7-9|-|-|TRBJ2-1
CASSTGQTRVLGDEQFF
TGTGCCAGCAGCACCGGACAGACTAGGGTATTAGGGGATGAGCAGTTCTTC
>TRBV4-3|few|TRBD1|TRBJ1-2
CASSTDRALYGYTF
TGCGCCAGCAGCACGGACAGGGCCCTCTATGGCTACACCTTC
>TRBV19|few|-|TRBJ2-5
CASSIVIGETQYF
TGTGCCAGTAGTATCGTGATCGGAGAGACCCAGTACTTC
>TRBV29-1|-|TRBD1|TRBJ1-1
CSVATGGSVTEAFF
TGCAGCGTTGCCACAGGGGGCTCCGTCACTGAAGCTTTCTTT
>TRBV9|-|-|TRBJ1-2
CASSGRRGGIYGYTF
TGTGCCAGCAGCGGCCGCCGGGGGGGAATCTATGGCTACACCTTC
>TRBV5-1|few|TRBD1|TRBJ1-6
CASSFYPGQGNSPLHF
TGCGCCAGCAGCTTTTACCCGGGACAGGGAAATTCACCCCTCCACTTT
>TRBV6-5|few|TRBD2|TRBJ2-1
CASSYKGLAGSEQFF
TGTGCCAGCAGTTACAAGGGACTAGCGGGGTCTGAGCAGTTCTTC
>TRBV5-6|few|-|TRBJ1-1
CASSLAGNQAFF
TGTGCCAGCAGCTTGGCAGGGAATCAGGCTTTCTTT
>TRBV9|-|TRBD2|TRBJ2-6
CASSSAGAGTSRSGANVLTF
TGTGCCAGCAGCTCCGCTGGGGCCGGGACTAGTCGTTCCGGGGCCAACGTCCTGACTTTC
>TRBV15|few|-|TRBJ2-2
CATGPFWGELFF
TGTGCCACCGGCCCGTTCTGGGGGGAGCTGTTTTTT
>TRBV30|few|-|TRBJ2-2
CACPRGPGELFF
TGTGCCTGCCCCCGGGGGCCCGGGGAGCTGTTTTTT
>TRBV7-8|-|-|TRBJ1-3
CASSLARTVRGNTIYF
TGTGCCAGCAGCTTAGCAAGGACAGTGCGGGGAAACACCATATATTTT
>TRBV4-3|few|-|TRBJ1-1
CASSQDIRGTEAFF
TGCGCCAGCAGCCAAGATATTCGGGGGACTGAAGCTTTCTTT
>TRBV30|-|-|TRBJ1-5
CAWSGGYSNQPQHF
TGTGCCTGGAGTGGCGGATATAGCAATCAGCCCCAGCATTTT
>TRBV29-1|-|-|TRBJ2-1
CSAAGRFSEQFF
TGCAGCGCCGCCGGTCGGTTTAGTGAGCAGTTCTTC
>TRBV18|few|-|TRBJ2-7
CASSLRDTSSYEQYF
TGTGCCAGCTCACTTAGGGACACTAGCTCCTACGAGCAGTACTTC
>TRBV18|few|-|TRBJ1-3
CASSPNLGGVSGNTIYF
TGTGCCAGCTCACCGAACCTTGGTGGGGTCTCTGGAAACACCATATATTTT
>TRBV5-1|-|-|TRBJ2-5
CASSFNQETQYF
TGCGCCAGCAGCTTTAACCAAGAGACCCAGTACTTC
>TRBV30|many|-|TRBJ2-2
CAWAPRAGELFF
TGTGCCTGGGCCCCCCGGGCCGGGGAGCTGTTTTTT
>TRBV7-6|few|-|TRBJ2-1
CASSQRTSYNEQFF
TGTGCCAGCAGCCAAAGGACCTCCTACAATGAGCAGTTCTTC
>TRBV2|-|-|TRBJ1-2
CASSERRRRGGYTF
TGTGCCAGCAGTGAAAGACGAAGAAGAGGTGGCTACACCTTC
>TRBV7-2|-|-|TRBJ2-7
CASSYSRAYEQYF
TGTGCCAGCAGCTACTCCAGGGCCTACGAGCAGTACTTC
>TRBV23-1|-|TRBD1|TRBJ2-5
CASSQWNPGQGSETQYF
TGCGCCAGCAGTCAATGGAACCCGGGACAGGGGTCAGAGACCCAGTACTTC
>TRBV21-1|few|-|TRBJ2-3
CASSKVRRTSTDTQYF
TGTGCCAGCAGCAAAGTACGGCGGACTAGCACAGATACGCAGTATTTT
>TRBV7-2|-|-|TRBJ2-5
CASSPRGSLGEETQYF
TGTGCCAGCAGCCCCAGAGGTAGCCTAGGTGAAGAGACCCAGTACTTC